This T cell receptor beta chain is drawn from a study of vaccination and CD4 T cells after COVID-19. Treatment described: approximately 9-day PBMC culture with coronavirus spike peptide pools or control peptides (ViraFEST assay). Germline CDR1 DFQATT, CDR2 SNEGSKA (reference sequence). The CDR3 is 16 residues long. Between the trimmed V and J ends, which lost 3 bases and 1 base, there was a span of 18 bases. Cultured CD4+ T-cell DNA underwent Oncomine TCR Beta short-read sequencing. TCRdb re-analysed the PCR reads in MiXCR, keeping a single row per CDR3 protein. The sample has under 20,000 distinct CDR3 sequences; over 25% are singletons. Remarks on this clonotype: Its specificity is unknown.

This rearrangement joins TRBV20-1 to TRBJ2-5; unclear D gene. The sequence was obtained from a human donor with COVID-19. The sequenced sample was cultured CD4+ T cells from blood. CDR3: CSASPQNYQAQETQYF. The DNA for the CDR3 is TGCAGTGCTAGCCCACAAAACTACCAAGCCCAAGAGACCCAGTACTTC.